This T cell receptor (beta chain) was captured in a study of Graves' ophthalmopathy and Graves' hyperthyroidism. On the study more broadly: The study drew peripheral blood at initial diagnosis, before any treatment. Points from the study as a whole: Ophthalmopathy cases were distinguished from stable hyperthyroidism by a 13-signature model, reaching 87.88% sensitivity and roughly 81% specificity.

CDR3 length: 16 residues. V trimming: 3 bases; J trimming: 3 bases; junction bases outside the gene matches: 9. Germline V gene data show CDR1 as PRHDT and CDR2 as FYEKMQ (reference sequence). The sequenced template was RNA, covering the TCR beta CDR3 region. First-round RT-PCR with HTBI primers preceded a second-round multiplex PCR. MiXCR, applied by TCRdb to the multiplex PCR reads, yields one record per CDR3 protein. This table has 350,000 to 450,000 distinct CDR3 sequences, around a fifth appearing once. Orbital computed tomography, thyroid ultrasound, TRAb, serum thyroxine and clinical symptoms formed the basis of diagnosis. This clonotype showed up many times. The antigen remains undetermined.

The chain links TRBV13 to TRBJ2-7; 9 bases map to TRBD1. This TCR was sampled from a woman under 30 with stable Graves' hyperthyroidism. Sequencing input: peripheral blood. CDR3 loop: CASSFRVGGQGYEQYF. CDR3 in DNA: TGTGCCAGCAGCTTCCGTGTCGGGGGACAGGGCTACGAGCAGTACTTC.